This T cell receptor beta chain was sequenced for a study of regulatory T cells in long-lasting Graves disease. Time point given: newly diagnosed GD, antithyroid drugs for less than 3 months. RNA extracted from PBMCs served as the sequencing template. The CDR3 totals 14 residues. Germline CDR1 SGHTA, CDR2 FQGTGA. Trimming took 3 bases from V and 5 from J, leaving 12 bases between them. There are many counts of this clonotype. Libraries of TCR beta came from iRepertoire HTBI primers plus Arm-PCR of CDR3 regions. TCRdb ran MiXCR on the multiplex PCR reads and lists one entry per CDR3 protein. The sample consists of around 360,000 distinct CDR3 sequences, 15% to 20% of them appearing once. These data are also associated with another study on T cells in Graves' hyperthyroidism and ophthalmopathy. That report notes: No progression to ophthalmopathy during 18 months of follow-up defined stable disease. First-round RT-PCR with HTBI primers amplified the TCR CDR3 region.

The sequences come from peripheral blood mononuclear cells (PBMCs), collected at new diagnosis, from a patient treated with antithyroid drugs. The chain has TRBV7-3 and TRBJ2-3; D may be TRBD1 (6 bases). The TCR originated in a woman between 18 and 29 years old with Graves disease. CDR3 protein: CASSFTGSGDTQYF. The CDR3 DNA follows: TGTGCCAGCAGCTTCACAGGGTCTGGAGATACGCAGTATTTT.